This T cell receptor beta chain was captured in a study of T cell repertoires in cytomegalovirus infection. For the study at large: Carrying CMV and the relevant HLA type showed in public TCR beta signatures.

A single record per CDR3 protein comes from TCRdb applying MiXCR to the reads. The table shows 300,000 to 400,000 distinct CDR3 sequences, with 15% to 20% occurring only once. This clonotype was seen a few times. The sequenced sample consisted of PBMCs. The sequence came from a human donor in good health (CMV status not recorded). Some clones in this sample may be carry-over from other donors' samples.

The CDR3 protein is CASMRRTDISPLHF. In DNA, the CDR3 is TGTGCCAGCATGCGGCGGACAGACATTTCACCCCTCCACTTT. The chain combines TRBV2 with TRBJ1-6; a weak D match, TRBD1 (6 bases). V lost 7 bases and J lost 9, with 16 bases in between. Germline V gene sequence: CDR1 SNHLY, CDR2 FYNNEI. The CDR3 length is 14 residues.